This TCR beta chain was recovered during a study of blood T cells in healthy people across ages. General observations from the study: Older age coincided with a roughly linear decline in TCR beta diversity per million T cells.

The donors, healthy Caucasians from Russia, were aged about 6 to 100. The second PCR ran about 6 to 11 cycles with a sample-barcoded 5' primer and J-beta primers. Template switching added a 12-random-nucleotide identifier to every cDNA molecule. Each CDR3 protein gets one entry after TCRdb re-called the 5' RACE reads with MiXCR. The sample shows over 750,000 distinct CDR3 sequences, roughly 25% of them seen only once. V gave up 5 bases and J gave up 3 bases; unmatched junction bases: 12. The length of the CDR3 is 17 residues. Germline V gene data show CDR1 as SGHTA and CDR2 as FQGTGA. This clonotype has only a few counts. Its antigen is currently unknown. These data were also filed under a second study, of T cells of mothers and their children.

This TCR derives from a boy younger than 18 in good health. The chain recombines TRBV7-3 with TRBJ2-2; 7 bases are shared with TRBD1. The sequencing input was blood. CDR3 protein: CASSRKPTGLDTGELFF. The CDR3 DNA follows: TGTGCCAGCAGCCGAAAACCGACAGGGTTGGACACCGGGGAGCTGTTTTTT.